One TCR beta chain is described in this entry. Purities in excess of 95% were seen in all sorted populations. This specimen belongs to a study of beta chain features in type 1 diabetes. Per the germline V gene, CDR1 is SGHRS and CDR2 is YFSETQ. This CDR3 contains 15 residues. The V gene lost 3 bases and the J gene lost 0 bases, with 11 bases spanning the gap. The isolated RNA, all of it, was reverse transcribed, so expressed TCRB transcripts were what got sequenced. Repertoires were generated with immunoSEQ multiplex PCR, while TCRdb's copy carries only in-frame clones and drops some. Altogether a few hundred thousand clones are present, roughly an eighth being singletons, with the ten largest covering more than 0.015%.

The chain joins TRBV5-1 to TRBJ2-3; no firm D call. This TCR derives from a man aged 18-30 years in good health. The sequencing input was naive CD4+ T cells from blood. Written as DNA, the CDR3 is TGCGCCAGCAGCTGGAAGGAGTGGAGCACAGATACGCAGTATTTT. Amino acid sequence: CASSWKEWSTDTQYF.